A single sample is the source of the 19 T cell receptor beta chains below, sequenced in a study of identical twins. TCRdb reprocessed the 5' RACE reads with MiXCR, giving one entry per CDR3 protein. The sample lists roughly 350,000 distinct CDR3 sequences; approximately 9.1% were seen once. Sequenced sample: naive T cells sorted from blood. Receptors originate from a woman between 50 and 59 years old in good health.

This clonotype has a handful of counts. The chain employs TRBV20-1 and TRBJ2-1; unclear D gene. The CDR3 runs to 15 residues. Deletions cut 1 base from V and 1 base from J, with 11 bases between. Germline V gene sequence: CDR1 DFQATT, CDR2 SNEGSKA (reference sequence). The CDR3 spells CSARAPLRSYNEQFF. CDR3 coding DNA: TGCAGTGCTAGAGCTCCACTTAGGTCCTACAATGAGCAGTTCTTC.

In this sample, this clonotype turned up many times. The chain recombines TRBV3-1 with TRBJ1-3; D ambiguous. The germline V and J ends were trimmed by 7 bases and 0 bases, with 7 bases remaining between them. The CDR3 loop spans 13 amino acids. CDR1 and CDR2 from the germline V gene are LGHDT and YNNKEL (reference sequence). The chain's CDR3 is CASTGLSGNTIYF. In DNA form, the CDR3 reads TGTGCCAGCACCGGTCTCTCTGGAAACACCATATATTTT.

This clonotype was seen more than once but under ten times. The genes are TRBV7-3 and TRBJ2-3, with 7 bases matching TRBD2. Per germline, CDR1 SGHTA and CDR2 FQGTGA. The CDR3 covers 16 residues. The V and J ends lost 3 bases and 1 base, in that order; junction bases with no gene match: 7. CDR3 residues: CASSFGAGVGTDTQYF. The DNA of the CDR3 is TGTGCCAGCAGCTTTGGGGCGGGAGTGGGCACAGATACGCAGTATTTT. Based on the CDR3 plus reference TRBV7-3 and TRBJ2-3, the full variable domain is GAGVSQTPSNKVTEKGKYVELRCDPISGHTALYWYRQSLGQGPEFLIYFQGTGAADDSGLPNDRFFAVRPEGSVSTLKIQRTERGDSAVYLCASSFGAGVGTDTQYFGPGTRLTVL.

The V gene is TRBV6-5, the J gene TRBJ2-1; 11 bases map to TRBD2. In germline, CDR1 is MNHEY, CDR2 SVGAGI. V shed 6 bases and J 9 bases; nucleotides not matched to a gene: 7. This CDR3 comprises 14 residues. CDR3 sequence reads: CASSIAGGPGEQFF. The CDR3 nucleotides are TGTGCCAGCAGCATAGCGGGAGGGCCCGGTGAGCAGTTCTTC.

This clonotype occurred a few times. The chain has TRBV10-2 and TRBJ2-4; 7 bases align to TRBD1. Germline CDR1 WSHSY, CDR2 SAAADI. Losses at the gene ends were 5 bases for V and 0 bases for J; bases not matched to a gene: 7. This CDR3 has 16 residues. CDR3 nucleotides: TGCGCCAGCAGTAGTTTACAGGGGCAAGCCAAAAACATTCAGTACTTC. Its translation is CASSSLQGQAKNIQYF.

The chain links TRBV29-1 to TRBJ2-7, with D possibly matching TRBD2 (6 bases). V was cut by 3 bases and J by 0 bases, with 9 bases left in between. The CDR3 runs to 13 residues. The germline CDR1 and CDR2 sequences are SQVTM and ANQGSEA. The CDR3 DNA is TGCAGCGTTGAGTCGGAGGGCTCCTACGAGCAGTACTTC. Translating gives CSVESEGSYEQYF.

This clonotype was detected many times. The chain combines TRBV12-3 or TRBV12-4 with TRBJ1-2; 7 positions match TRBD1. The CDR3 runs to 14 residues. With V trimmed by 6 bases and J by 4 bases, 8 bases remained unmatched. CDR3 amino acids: CASSLVDRFYGYTF. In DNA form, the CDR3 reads TGTGCCAGCAGCCTTGTGGACAGGTTCTATGGCTACACCTTC.

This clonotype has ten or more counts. The CDR3: CASSLQTGDDEQFF. The CDR3 region has the DNA TGCGCCAGCAGCTTGCAAACAGGGGACGATGAGCAGTTCTTC. The chain uses TRBV5-1 and TRBJ2-1; 7 positions match TRBD1. This CDR3 is 14 amino acids long. With 1 base clipped from V and 8 bases from J, the junction kept 6 bases outside the gene matches. Germline V gives CDR1 SGHRS, CDR2 YFSETQ.

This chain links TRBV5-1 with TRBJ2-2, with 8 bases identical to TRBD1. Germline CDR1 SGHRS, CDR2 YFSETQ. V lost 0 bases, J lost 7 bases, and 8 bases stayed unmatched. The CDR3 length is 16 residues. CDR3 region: CASSLEPGGAFGELFF. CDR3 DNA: TGCGCCAGCAGCTTGGAACCAGGGGGCGCTTTCGGGGAGCTGTTTTTT.

CDR3 sequence reads: CASSDSVPGEQFF. CDR3 DNA: TGTGCCAGCAGTGACTCGGTCCCGGGGGAGCAGTTCTTC. This chain connects TRBV6-4 to TRBJ2-1; the D gene is possibly TRBD2 (5 bases). Germline V gene data show CDR1 as MRHNA and CDR2 as SNTAGT. The CDR3 extends over 13 amino acids. V dropped 0 bases and J dropped 10 bases, with 10 bases sitting between them.

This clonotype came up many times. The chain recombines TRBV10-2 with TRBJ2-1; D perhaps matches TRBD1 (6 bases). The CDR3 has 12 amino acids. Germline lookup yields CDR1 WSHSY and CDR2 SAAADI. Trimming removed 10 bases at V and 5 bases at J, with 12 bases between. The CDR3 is CATQGLNNEQFF. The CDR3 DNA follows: TGCGCCACCCAGGGGCTGAACAATGAGCAGTTCTTC.

CDR3 sequence reads: CASSSERATVNEQFF. The CDR3 region has the DNA TGTGCCAGCAGCTCGGAGCGGGCGACGGTCAATGAGCAGTTCTTC. V and J are TRBV5-4 and TRBJ2-1; D possibly corresponds to TRBD2 (6 bases). Trimming stripped 3 bases from V and 6 bases from J, with 16 bases between. This CDR3 is 15 amino acids long. Germline lookup yields CDR1 SGHNT and CDR2 YYREEE (reference sequence).

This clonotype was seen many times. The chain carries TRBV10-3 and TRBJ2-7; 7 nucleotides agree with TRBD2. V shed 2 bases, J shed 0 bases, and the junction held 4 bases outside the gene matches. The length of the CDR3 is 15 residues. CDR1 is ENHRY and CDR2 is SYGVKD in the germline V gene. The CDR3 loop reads CAISELGTNSYEQYF. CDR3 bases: TGTGCCATCAGTGAGCTGGGGACTAACTCCTACGAGCAGTACTTC.

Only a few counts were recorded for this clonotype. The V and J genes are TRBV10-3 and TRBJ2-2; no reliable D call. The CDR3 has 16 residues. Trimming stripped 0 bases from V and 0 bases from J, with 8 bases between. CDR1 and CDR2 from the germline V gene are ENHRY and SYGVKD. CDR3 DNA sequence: TGTGCCATCAGTGAGTCCCGACCCTCGAACACCGGGGAGCTGTTTTTT. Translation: CAISESRPSNTGELFF.

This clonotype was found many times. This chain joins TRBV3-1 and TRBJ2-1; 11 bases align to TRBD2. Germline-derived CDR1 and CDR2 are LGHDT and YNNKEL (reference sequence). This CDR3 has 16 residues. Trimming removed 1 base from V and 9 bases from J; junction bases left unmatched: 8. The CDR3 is CASSQARTSGSGEQFF. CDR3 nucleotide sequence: TGTGCCAGCAGCCAAGCCCGAACTAGCGGGAGCGGTGAGCAGTTCTTC.

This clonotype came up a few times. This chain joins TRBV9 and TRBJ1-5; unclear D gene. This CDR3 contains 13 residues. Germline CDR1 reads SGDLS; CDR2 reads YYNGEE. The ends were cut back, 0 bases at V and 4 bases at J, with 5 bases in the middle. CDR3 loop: CASSVEVNQPQHF. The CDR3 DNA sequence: TGTGCCAGCAGCGTAGAAGTAAATCAGCCCCAGCATTTT. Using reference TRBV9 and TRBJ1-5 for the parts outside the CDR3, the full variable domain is DSGVTQTPKHLITATGQRVTLRCSPRSGDLSVYWYQQSLDQGLQFLIQYYNGEERAKGNILERFSAQQFPDLHSELNLSSLELGDSALYFCASSVEVNQPQHFGDGTRLSIL.

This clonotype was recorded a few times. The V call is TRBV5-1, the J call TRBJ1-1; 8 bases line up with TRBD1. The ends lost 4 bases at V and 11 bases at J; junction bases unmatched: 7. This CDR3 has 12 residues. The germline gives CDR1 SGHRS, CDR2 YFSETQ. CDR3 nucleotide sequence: TGCGCCAGCAGCCAAGACAGGGGTTCGGCTTTCTTT. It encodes CASSQDRGSAFF.

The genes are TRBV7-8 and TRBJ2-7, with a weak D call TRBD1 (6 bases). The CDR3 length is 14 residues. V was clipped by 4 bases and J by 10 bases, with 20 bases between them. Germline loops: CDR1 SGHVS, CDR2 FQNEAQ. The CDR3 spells CASSSRTGLGFQYV. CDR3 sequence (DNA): TGTGCCAGCAGCTCCCGAACAGGGCTTGGGTTCCAGTACGTC.

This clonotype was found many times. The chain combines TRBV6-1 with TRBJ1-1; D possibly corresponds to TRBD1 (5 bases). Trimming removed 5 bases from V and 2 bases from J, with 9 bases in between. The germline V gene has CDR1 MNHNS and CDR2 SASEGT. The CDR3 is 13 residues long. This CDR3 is CASSMTANTEAFF. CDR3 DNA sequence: TGTGCCAGCAGTATGACAGCAAACACTGAAGCTTTCTTT.